This note documents a single T cell receptor beta chain sequence. The sample is drawn from a study of blood T cell repertoires in COVID-19. The CDR3 has 17 amino acids. J was trimmed by 6 bases and V by 7 bases; bases with no gene match: 16. Per the germline V gene, CDR1 is LNHDA and CDR2 is SQIVND (reference sequence). TCRdb's table, derived via immunoSEQ multiplex PCR, lists solely in-frame clones and lacks some. The table records 80,000 to 130,000 clones, approximately 88% of them present only once. V and J are TRBV19 and TRBJ2-3; 10 bases line up with TRBD2. Sequenced sample: peripheral blood. The clonotype originates from a woman in her sixties or seventies with acute or convalescent COVID-19. In DNA, the CDR3 is TGTGCCAGTACCTCCCAGCAGGGGCTAGCGGGAGTGGATACGCAGTATTTT. Protein: CASTSQQGLAGVDTQYF.